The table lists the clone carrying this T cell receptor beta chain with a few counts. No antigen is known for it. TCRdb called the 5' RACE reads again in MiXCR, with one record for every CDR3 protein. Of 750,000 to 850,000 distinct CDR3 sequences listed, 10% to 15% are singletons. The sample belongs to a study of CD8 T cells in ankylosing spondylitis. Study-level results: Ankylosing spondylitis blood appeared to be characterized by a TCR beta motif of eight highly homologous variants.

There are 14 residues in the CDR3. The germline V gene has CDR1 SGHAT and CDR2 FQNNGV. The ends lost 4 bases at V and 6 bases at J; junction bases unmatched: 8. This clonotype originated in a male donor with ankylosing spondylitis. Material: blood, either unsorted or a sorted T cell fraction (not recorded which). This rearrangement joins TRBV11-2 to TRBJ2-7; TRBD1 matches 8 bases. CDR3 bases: TGTGCCAGCAGCTCGAGGACAGGGCCAACCGAGCAGTACTTC. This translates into CASSSRTGPTEQYF. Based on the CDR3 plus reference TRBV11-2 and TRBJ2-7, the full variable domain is EAGVAQSPRYKIIEKRQSVAFWCNPISGHATLYWYQQILGQGPKLLIQFQNNGVVDDSQLPKDRFSAERLKGVDSTLKIQPAKLEDSAVYLCASSSRTGPTEQYFGPGTRLTVT.